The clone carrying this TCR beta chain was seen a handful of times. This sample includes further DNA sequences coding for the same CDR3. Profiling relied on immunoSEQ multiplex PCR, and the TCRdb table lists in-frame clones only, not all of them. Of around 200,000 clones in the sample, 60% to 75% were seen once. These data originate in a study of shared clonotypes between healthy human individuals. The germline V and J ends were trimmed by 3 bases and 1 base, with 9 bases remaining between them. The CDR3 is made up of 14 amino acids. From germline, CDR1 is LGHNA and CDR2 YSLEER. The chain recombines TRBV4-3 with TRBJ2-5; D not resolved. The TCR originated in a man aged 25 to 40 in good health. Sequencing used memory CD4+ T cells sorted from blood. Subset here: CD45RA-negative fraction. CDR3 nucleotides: TGCGCCAGCAGCCAGACATATCCCCAAGAGACCCAGTACTTC. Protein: CASSQTYPQETQYF.